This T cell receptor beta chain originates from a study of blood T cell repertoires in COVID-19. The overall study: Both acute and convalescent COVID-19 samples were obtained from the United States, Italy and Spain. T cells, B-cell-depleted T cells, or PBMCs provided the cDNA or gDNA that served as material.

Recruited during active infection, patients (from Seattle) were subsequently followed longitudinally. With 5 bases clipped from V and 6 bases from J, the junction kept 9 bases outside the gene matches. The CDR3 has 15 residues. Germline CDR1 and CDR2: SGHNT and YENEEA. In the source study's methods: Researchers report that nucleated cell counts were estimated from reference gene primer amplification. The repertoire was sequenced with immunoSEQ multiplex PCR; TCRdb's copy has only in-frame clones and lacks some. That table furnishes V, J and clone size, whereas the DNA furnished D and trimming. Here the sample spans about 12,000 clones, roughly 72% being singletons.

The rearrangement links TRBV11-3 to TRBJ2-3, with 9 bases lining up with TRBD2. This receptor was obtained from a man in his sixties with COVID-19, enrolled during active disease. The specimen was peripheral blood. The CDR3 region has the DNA TGTGCCAGCAGCACGCGGCGGGGGGGCTCGGATACGCAGTATTTT. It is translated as CASSTRRGGSDTQYF.